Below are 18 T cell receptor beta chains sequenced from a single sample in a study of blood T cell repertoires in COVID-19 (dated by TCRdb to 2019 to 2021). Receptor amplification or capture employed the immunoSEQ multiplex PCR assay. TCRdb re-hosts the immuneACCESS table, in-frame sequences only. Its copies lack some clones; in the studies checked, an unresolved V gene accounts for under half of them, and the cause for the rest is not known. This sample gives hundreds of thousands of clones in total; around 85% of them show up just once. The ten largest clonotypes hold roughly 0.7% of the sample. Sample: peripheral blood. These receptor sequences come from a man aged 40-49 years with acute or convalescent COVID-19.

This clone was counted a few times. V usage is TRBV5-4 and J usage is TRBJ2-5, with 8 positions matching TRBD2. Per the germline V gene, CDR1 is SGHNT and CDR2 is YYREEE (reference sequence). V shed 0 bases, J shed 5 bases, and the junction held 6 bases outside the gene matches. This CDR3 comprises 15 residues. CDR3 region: CASSLESGGRETQYF. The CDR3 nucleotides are TGTGCCAGCAGCTTGGAGTCGGGAGGGCGGGAGACCCAGTACTTC.

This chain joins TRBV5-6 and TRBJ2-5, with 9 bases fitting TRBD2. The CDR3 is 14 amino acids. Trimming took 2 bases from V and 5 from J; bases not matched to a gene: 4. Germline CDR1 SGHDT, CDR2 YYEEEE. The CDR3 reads CASSLGGGAETQYF. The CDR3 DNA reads TGTGCCAGCAGCTTAGGCGGGGGGGCGGAGACCCAGTACTTC.

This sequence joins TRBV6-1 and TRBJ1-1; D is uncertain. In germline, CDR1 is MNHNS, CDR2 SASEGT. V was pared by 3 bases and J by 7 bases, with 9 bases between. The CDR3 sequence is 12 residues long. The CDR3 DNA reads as TGTGCCAGCAGTGATTGGCGGATTGAAGCTTTCTTT. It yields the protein CASSDWRIEAFF.

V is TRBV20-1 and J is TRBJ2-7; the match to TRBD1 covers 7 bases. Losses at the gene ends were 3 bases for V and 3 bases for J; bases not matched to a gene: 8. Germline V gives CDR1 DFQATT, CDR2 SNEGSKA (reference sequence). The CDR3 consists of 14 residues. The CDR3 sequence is CSASDRVLRYEQYF. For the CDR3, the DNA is TGCAGTGCTAGTGACAGGGTCCTGCGCTACGAGCAGTACTTC.

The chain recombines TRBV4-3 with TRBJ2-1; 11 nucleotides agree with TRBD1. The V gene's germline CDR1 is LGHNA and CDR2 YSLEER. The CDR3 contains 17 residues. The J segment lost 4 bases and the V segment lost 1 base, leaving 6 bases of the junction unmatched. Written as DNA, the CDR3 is TGCGCCAGCAGCCAAGGTAGTGGGACAGGGGGTTACAATGAGCAGTTCTTC. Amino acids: CASSQGSGTGGYNEQFF.

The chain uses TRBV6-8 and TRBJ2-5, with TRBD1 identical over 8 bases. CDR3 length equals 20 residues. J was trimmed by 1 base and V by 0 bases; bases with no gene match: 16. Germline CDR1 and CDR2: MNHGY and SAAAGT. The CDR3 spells CASSYSAGGEASRFQETQYF. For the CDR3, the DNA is TGTGCCAGCAGTTACTCAGCAGGGGGCGAAGCTTCTAGATTCCAAGAGACCCAGTACTTC.

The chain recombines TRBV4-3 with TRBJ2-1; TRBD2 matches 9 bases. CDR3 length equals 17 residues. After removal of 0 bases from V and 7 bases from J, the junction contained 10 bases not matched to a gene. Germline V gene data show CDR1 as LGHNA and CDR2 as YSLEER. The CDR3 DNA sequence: TGCGCCAGCAGCCAAGATCCACCTAGCGGGATCCGGAATGAGCAGTTCTTC. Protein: CASSQDPPSGIRNEQFF.

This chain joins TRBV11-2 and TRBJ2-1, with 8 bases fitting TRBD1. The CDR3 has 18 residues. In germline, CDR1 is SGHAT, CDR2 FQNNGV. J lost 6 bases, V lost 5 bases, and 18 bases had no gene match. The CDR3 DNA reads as TGTGCCAGCAGCGGGTGGACAGGGAGTCATCTGGTGGGCAATGAGCAGTTCTTC. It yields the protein CASSGWTGSHLVGNEQFF.

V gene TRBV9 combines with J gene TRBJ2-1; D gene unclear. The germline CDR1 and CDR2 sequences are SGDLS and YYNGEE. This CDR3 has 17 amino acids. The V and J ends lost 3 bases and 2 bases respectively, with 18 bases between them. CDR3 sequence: CASSAPLGGLTYNEQFF. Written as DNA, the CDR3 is TGTGCCAGCAGCGCGCCCCTAGGTGGTCTTACCTACAATGAGCAGTTCTTC.

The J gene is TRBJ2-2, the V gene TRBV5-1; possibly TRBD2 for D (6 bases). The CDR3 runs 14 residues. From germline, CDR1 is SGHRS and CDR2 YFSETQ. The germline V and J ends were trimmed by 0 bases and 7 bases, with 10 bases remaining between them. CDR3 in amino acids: CASSLGGKDGELFF. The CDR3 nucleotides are TGCGCCAGCAGCTTGGGCGGGAAGGACGGGGAGCTGTTTTTT.

CDR3 sequence reads: CSVEKGQGVGEKLFF. CDR3 DNA sequence: TGCAGCGTTGAGAAGGGACAGGGAGTCGGTGAAAAACTGTTTTTT. V and J are TRBV29-1 and TRBJ1-4, with 9 positions matching TRBD1. Germline CDR1 is SQVTM and CDR2 is ANQGSEA. Trimming cost V 3 bases and J 7 bases; bases outside gene matches: 9. The CDR3 runs 15 residues.

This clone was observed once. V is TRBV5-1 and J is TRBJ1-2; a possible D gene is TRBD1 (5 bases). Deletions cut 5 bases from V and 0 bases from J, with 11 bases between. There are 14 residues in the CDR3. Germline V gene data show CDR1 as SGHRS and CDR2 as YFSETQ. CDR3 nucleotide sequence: TGCGCCAGCAGGACAGCGATCGCTAACTATGGCTACACCTTC. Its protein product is CASRTAIANYGYTF. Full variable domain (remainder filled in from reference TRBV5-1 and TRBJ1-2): KAGVTQTPRYLIKTRGQQVTLSCSPISGHRSVSWYQQTPGQGLQFLFEYFSETQRNKGNFPGRFSGRQFSNSRSEMNVSTLELGDSALYLCASRTAIANYGYTFGSGTRLTVV.

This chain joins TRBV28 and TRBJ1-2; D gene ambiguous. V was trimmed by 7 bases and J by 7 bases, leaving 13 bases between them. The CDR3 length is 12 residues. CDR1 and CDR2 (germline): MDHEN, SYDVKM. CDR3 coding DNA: TGTGCCAGCACTATCGGGGTGCGTGGCTACACCTTC. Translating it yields CASTIGVRGYTF.

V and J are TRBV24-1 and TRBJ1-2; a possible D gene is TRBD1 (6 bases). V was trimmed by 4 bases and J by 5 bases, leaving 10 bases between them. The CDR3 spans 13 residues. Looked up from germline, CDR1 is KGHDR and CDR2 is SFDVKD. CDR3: CATSEGGGYGYTF. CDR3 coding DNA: TGTGCCACCAGTGAAGGGGGAGGGTATGGCTACACCTTC.

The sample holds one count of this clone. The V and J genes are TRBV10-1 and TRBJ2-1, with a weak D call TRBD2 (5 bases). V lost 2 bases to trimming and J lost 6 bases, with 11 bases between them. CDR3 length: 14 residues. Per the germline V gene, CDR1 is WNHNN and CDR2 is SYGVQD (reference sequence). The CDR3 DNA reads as TGCGCCAGCAGTGAGAGCCTGGGAGTCAATGAGCAGTTCTTC. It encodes CASSESLGVNEQFF.

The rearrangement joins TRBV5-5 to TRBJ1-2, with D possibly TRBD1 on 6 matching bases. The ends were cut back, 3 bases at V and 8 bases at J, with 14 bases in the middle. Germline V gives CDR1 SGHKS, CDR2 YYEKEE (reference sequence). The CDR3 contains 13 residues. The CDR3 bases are TGTGCCAGCAGCTCGGACAGATCCGGGGGCTACACCTTC. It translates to CASSSDRSGGYTF.

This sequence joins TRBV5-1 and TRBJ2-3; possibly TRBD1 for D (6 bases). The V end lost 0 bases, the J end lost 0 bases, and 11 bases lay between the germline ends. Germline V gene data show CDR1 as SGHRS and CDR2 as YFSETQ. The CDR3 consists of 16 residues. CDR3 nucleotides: TGCGCCAGCAGCTTGGCCGTAGGGACAAGCACAGATACGCAGTATTTT. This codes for CASSLAVGTSTDTQYF. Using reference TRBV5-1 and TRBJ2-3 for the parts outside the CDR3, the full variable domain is KAGVTQTPRYLIKTRGQQVTLSCSPISGHRSVSWYQQTPGQGLQFLFEYFSETQRNKGNFPGRFSGRQFSNSRSEMNVSTLELGDSALYLCASSLAVGTSTDTQYFGPGTRLTVL.

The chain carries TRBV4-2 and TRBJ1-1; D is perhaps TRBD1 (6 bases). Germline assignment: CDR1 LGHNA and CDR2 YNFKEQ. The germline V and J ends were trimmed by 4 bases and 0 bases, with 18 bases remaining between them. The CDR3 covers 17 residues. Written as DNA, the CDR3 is TGTGCCAGCAGCCCCCTACTACAGGGCATGATGAACACTGAAGCTTTCTTT. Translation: CASSPLLQGMMNTEAFF.